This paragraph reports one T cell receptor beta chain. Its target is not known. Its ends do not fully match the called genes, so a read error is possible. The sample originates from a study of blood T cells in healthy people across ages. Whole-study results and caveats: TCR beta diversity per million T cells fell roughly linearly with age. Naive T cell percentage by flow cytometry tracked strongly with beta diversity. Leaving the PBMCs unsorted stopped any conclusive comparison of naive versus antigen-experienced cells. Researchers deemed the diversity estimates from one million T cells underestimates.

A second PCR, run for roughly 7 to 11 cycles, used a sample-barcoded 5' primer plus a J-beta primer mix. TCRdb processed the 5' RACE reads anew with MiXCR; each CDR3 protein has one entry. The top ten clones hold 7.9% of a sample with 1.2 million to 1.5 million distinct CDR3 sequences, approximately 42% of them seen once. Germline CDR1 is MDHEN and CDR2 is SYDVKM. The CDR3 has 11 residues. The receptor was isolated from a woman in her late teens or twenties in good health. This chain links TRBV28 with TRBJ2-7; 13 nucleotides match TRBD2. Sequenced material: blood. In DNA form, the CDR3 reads TGCGGGACTAGCGGGACCTACGAGCAGTACTTC. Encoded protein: CGTSGTYEQYF.